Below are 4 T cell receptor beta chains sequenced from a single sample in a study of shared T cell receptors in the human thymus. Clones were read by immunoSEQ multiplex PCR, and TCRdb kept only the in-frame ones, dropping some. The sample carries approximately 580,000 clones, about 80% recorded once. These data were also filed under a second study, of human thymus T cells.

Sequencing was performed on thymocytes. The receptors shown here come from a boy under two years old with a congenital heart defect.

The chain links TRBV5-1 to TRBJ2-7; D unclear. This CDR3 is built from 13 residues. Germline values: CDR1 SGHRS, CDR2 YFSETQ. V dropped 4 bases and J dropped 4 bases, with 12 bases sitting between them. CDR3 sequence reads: CASSDLGFYEQYF. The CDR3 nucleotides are TGCGCCAGCAGCGACCTCGGGTTTTACGAGCAGTACTTC. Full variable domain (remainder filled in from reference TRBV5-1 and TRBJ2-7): KAGVTQTPRYLIKTRGQQVTLSCSPISGHRSVSWYQQTPGQGLQFLFEYFSETQRNKGNFPGRFSGRQFSNSRSEMNVSTLELGDSALYLCASSDLGFYEQYFGPGTRLTVT.

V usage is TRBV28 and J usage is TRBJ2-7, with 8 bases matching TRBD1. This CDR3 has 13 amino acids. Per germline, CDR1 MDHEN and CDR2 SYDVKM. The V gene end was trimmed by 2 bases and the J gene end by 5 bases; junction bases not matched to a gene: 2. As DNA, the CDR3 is TGTGCCAGCAGTTTAGGCAGGGGGCACGAGCAGTACTTC. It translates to CASSLGRGHEQYF. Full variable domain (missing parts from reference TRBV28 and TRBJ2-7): DVKVTQSSRYLVKRTGEKVFLECVQDMDHENMFWYRQDPGLGLRLIYFSYDVKMKEKGDIPEGYSVSREKKERFSLILESASTNQTSMYLCASSLGRGHEQYFGPGTRLTVT.

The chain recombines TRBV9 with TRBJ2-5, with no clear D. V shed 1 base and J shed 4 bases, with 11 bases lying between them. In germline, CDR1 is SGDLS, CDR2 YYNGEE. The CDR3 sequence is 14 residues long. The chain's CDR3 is CASSVTQARETQYF. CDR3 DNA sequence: TGTGCCAGCAGCGTAACCCAGGCCCGAGAGACCCAGTACTTC.

Here the CDR3 reads CASSFLGHVQETQYF. In nucleotides, the CDR3 is TGTGCCAGCAGTTTCCTAGGACATGTGCAAGAGACCCAGTACTTC. V is TRBV27 and J is TRBJ2-5; D may be TRBD1 (5 bases). The CDR3 covers 15 residues. The germline V gene encodes CDR1 MNHEY and CDR2 SMNVEV (reference sequence). Trimming took off 3 bases at V and 2 bases at J, with 13 bases between the two ends.